This T cell receptor beta chain was captured by sequencing in a study of immune cell composition in non-small cell lung cancer. Germline V gene lookup returns CDR1 SGHNT and CDR2 YYREEE (reference sequence). CDR3 length: 14 amino acids. The V gene lost 0 bases and the J gene lost 3 bases, with 9 bases spanning the gap. Study results and caveats: Adenocarcinomas with higher top tumour-associated clone frequency had more reactive TILs.

As for this clone: Its antigen remains unidentified.

Normal lung was sampled as far from the tumour as possible, at least 3 cm. The table came from immunoSEQ multiplex PCR; TCRdb's copy has only in-frame clones and leaves some out. The sample has 6,500 to 8,000 clones; just under 85% are singletons. The sequencing input was non-adjacent lung tissue. The V gene is TRBV5-4, the J gene TRBJ1-2; D perhaps matches TRBD1 (5 bases). This clonotype was sampled from a human donor with non-small cell lung cancer. The CDR3 spells CASSLAGSDYGYTF. DNA of the CDR3: TGTGCCAGCAGCTTGGCAGGGTCGGACTATGGCTACACCTTC.